The next 5 T cell receptor beta chains were all read from a single sample in a study of neurological immune-mediated disorders. From the 5' RACE reads, TCRdb called clonotypes with MiXCR, one entry per CDR3 protein. The data show some 120,000 distinct CDR3 sequences, 3% to 3.5% seen once. The sequenced sample consisted of PBMCs. Source of these receptors: a woman in her 30s with multiple sclerosis.

The table lists this clonotype with many counts. The chain uses TRBV10-2 and TRBJ1-2; TRBD1 is a possible D gene (6 bases). The germline V gene encodes CDR1 WSHSY and CDR2 SAAADI. V lost 0 bases and J 7 bases, leaving 18 bases between the germline ends. The CDR3 consists of 16 residues. CDR3 in amino acids: CASSESLGGQFSGYTF. CDR3 nucleotide sequence: TGCGCCAGCAGTGAGTCTCTGGGGGGGCAGTTCTCTGGCTACACCTTC.

With regard to this clonotype: Since a much larger clone is just one base distant, this may be a read error. The chain joins TRBV10-2 to TRBJ1-2; D call uncertain. V lost 2 bases to trimming and J lost 8 bases, with 12 bases between them. CDR3 length: 13 amino acids. Looked up from germline, CDR1 is WSHSY and CDR2 is SAAADI. In DNA, the CDR3 is TGCGCCAGCAGTGAGAACAGTGTAGGGGGCTACACCTTC. This translates into CASSENSVGGYTF.

This clonotype was found many times. The V and J genes are TRBV7-9 and TRBJ1-4, with TRBD1 matching over 7 bases. The CDR3 length is 14 residues. With 5 bases clipped from V and 4 bases from J, the junction kept 4 bases outside the gene matches. Germline V gene lookup returns CDR1 SEHNR and CDR2 FQNEAQ (reference sequence). Here the CDR3 reads CASSPTGFNEKLFF. Written as DNA, the CDR3 is TGTGCCAGCAGCCCGACAGGGTTTAATGAAAAACTGTTTTTT.

This clonotype has ten or more counts. The rearrangement joins TRBV20-1 to TRBJ1-2, with D perhaps matching TRBD1 (5 bases). Germline lookup yields CDR1 DFQATT and CDR2 SNEGSKA (reference sequence). The CDR3 has 12 residues. Trimming stripped 1 base from V and 7 bases from J, with 10 bases between. DNA of the CDR3: TGCAGTGCTAGAGTCGGGGGGACTGGCTACACCTTC. Its protein is CSARVGGTGYTF.

To note about this clonotype: The germline gene is not matched at one end of the junction; a read error may be the cause. V usage is TRBV12-3 or TRBV12-4 and J usage is TRBJ1-5; maybe TRBD1 (5 bases). The CDR3 contains 14 residues. CDR3 nucleotide sequence: TGTGCCAGCACGGGAGGGGATAGCAATAAGACCCAGAATTTT. Its protein is CASTGGDSNKTQNF.